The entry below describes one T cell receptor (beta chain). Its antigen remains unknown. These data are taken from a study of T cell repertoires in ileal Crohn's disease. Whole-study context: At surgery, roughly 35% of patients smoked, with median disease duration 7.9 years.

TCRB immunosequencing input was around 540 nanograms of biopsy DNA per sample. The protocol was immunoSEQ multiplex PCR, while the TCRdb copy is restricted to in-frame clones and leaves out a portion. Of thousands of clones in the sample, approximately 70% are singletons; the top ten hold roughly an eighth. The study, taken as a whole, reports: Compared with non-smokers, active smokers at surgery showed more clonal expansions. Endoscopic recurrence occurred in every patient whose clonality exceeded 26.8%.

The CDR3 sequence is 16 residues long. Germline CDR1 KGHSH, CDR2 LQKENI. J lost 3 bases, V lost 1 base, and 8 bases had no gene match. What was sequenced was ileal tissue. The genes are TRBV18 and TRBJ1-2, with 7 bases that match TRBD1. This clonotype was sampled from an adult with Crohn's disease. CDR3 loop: CASSPLRQGIDYGYTF. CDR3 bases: TGTGCCAGCTCACCACTCAGACAGGGCATCGACTATGGCTACACCTTC.